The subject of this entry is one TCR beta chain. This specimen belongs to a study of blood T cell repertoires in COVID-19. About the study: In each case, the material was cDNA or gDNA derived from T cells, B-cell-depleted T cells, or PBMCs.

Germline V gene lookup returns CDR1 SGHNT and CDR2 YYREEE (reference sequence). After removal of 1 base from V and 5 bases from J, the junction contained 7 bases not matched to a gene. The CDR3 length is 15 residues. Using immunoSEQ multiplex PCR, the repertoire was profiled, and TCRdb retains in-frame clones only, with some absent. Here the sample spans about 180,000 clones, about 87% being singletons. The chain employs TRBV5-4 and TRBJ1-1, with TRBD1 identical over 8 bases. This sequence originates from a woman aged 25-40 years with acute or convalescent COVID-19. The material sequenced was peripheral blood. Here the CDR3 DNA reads TGTGCCAGCAGCTTGCCCGGACAGGGAGGTACTGAAGCTTTCTTT. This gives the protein CASSLPGQGGTEAFF.